One sample yielded the 21 T cell receptor beta chains listed below, sequenced in a study of vaccination and CD4 T cells after COVID-19. These receptors have no identified antigens. Time point denoted: late sampling 161 to 241 days after vaccination in three convalescent patients. Treatment here: roughly 10-day PBMC culture with coronavirus spike peptide pools or control peptides (ViraFEST assay). Once obtained from cultured CD4+ T cells, the DNA was sequenced using the Oncomine TCR Beta short-read assay. From the PCR reads, TCRdb called clonotypes with MiXCR, one entry per CDR3 protein. The sample lists around 25,000 distinct CDR3 sequences, more than 30% occurring once. The sample consisted of CD4+ T cells from blood, cultured in vitro, taken about 7 months after SARS-CoV-2 vaccination. These receptors originate from a human donor who had recovered from COVID-19.

V is TRBV20-1 and J is TRBJ1-1; D unclear. Germline CDR1 DFQATT, CDR2 SNEGSKA (reference sequence). Trimming left V 1 base short and J 1 base short, with 4 bases between. The CDR3 extends over 12 amino acids. The CDR3 spells CSARVRNTEAFF. DNA of the CDR3: TGCAGTGCTAGAGTCCGGAACACTGAAGCTTTCTTT.

This clonotype was found a few times. This rearrangement joins TRBV20-1 to TRBJ2-1; TRBD2 aligns across 9 bases. Trimming cost V 6 bases and J 8 bases; bases outside gene matches: 14. Germline CDR1 DFQATT, CDR2 SNEGSKA (reference sequence). This CDR3 region has 15 residues. DNA for the CDR3: TGCAGTGCCCCGTCCGCGGGAGGGCCCCGGGATGAGCAGTTCTTC. This translates into CSAPSAGGPRDEQFF.

In this sample, this clonotype turned up many times. V usage is TRBV7-9 and J usage is TRBJ2-5, with 10 bases identical to TRBD2. Germline V gene sequence: CDR1 SEHNR, CDR2 FQNEAQ (reference sequence). The ends lost 8 bases at V and 5 bases at J; junction bases unmatched: 11. There are 15 residues in the CDR3. The CDR3 is CASGPGTSDLETQYF. For the CDR3, the DNA is TGTGCCAGCGGACCCGGGACTAGCGACCTGGAGACCCAGTACTTC.

The chain uses TRBV7-9 and TRBJ2-5; tentative D call: TRBD1 (6 bases). Trimming stripped 1 base from V and 6 bases from J, with 9 bases between. CDR3 length: 13 residues. Germline CDR1 SEHNR, CDR2 FQNEAQ (reference sequence). CDR3 nucleotide sequence: TGTGCCAGCAGCTTAGGCAGGGGCCAGACCCAGTACTTC. The encoded protein is CASSLGRGQTQYF.

The V and J genes are TRBV29-1 and TRBJ2-1; 9 bases are shared with TRBD1. V dropped 4 bases and J dropped 7; count of bases not matched to a gene: 2. Germline CDR1 reads SQVTM; CDR2 reads ANQGSEA. The CDR3 consists of 12 residues. CDR3 nucleotides: TGCAGCGTTGGGACAGGGGAAAATGAGCAGTTCTTC. Translating gives CSVGTGENEQFF.

This chain links TRBV20-1 with TRBJ2-3; D may be TRBD1 or TRBD2 (5 bases each). The germline V gene encodes CDR1 DFQATT and CDR2 SNEGSKA (reference sequence). Deletions cut 5 bases from V and 4 bases from J, with 16 bases between. This CDR3 region has 14 residues. CDR3 sequence (DNA): TGCAGTGCTGTTGGGGGAGAGTACTCAGATACGCAGTATTTT. Translation gives CSAVGGEYSDTQYF.

The rearrangement uses TRBV20-1 and TRBJ2-5; the match to TRBD1 covers 8 bases. This CDR3 region has 14 residues. Unmatched junction bases numbered 10, after V lost 8 bases and J lost 2 bases. The germline V gene has CDR1 DFQATT and CDR2 SNEGSKA (reference sequence). In DNA, the CDR3 is TGCAGTACTGGTCTCACAGGGGGTCAAGAGACCCAGTACTTC. Protein: CSTGLTGGQETQYF.

As concerns this clonotype: The DNA is omitted, as the CDR3 cannot be located on it reliably, and the CDR3 follows TCRdb's listing. The CDR3 protein is CASSFYICSARDALAGGPDEQYF. The chain is built from TRBV7-8 and TRBJ2-7; the DNA was not compared with TRBD2, the D call given in the table. CDR1 is SGHVS, CDR2 FQNEAQ, per germline. Counting both end residues, the CDR3 totals 23 amino acids.

The chain combines TRBV5-8 with TRBJ1-2, with D unclear. The CDR3 spans 13 residues. Germline lookup yields CDR1 SGHTS and CDR2 YDEGEE. Trimming shortened V by 1 base and J by 4 bases, and 8 bases separated the two germline ends. The CDR3 loop reads CASSLYGGYGYTF. CDR3 DNA sequence: TGTGCCAGCAGCTTGTACGGTGGCTATGGCTACACCTTC.

The rearrangement joins TRBV20-1 to TRBJ1-5; D uncertain. Germline CDR1 DFQATT, CDR2 SNEGSKA (reference sequence). There are 13 residues in the CDR3. Trimming took 7 bases from V and 2 from J, leaving 12 bases between them. CDR3 region: CSVRDERNQPQHF. The CDR3, as DNA: TGCAGTGTCCGCGACGAGCGCAATCAGCCCCAGCATTTT.

The J gene is TRBJ2-7, the V gene TRBV28; perhaps D is TRBD1 or TRBD2 (5 bases each). CDR1 and CDR2 from the germline V gene are MDHEN and SYDVKM. The V end lost 7 bases, the J end lost 0 bases, and 10 bases lay between the germline ends. This CDR3 has 13 residues. Here the CDR3 reads CASNSGGSYEQYF. CDR3 nucleotides: TGTGCCAGCAACTCTGGGGGCTCCTACGAGCAGTACTTC.

J is TRBJ1-5 and V is TRBV5-8, with a possible D match to TRBD1 (5 bases). The CDR3 runs 15 residues. CDR1 is SGHTS, CDR2 YDEGEE, per germline. Trimming cost V 0 bases and J 4 bases, with 11 bases left between them. CDR3 in DNA: TGTGCCAGCAGCTTGGCAGCCGGGGGGAATCAGCCCCAGCATTTT. It codes for CASSLAAGGNQPQHF. Full variable domain (remainder filled in from reference TRBV5-8 and TRBJ1-5): EAGVTQSPTHLIKTRGQQATLRCSPISGHTSVYWYQQALGLGLQFLLWYDEGEERNRGNFPPRFSGRQFPNYSSELNVNALELEDSALYLCASSLAAGGNQPQHFGDGTRLSIL.

The chain couples TRBV20-1 to TRBJ2-3; 9 positions agree with TRBD2. J lost 1 base, V lost 6 bases, and 5 bases had no gene match. CDR3 length: 14 amino acids. The germline V gene has CDR1 DFQATT and CDR2 SNEGSKA (reference sequence). This CDR3 reads CSAATSGRTDTQYF. The CDR3 DNA is TGCAGTGCGGCGACTAGCGGCCGCACAGATACGCAGTATTTT.

This clonotype has just a few counts. The rearrangement joins TRBV6-1 to TRBJ2-1; TRBD2 matches at 14 bases. In germline, CDR1 is MNHNS, CDR2 SASEGT. Germline trimming cut 6 bases from V and 7 bases from J; bases unmatched to any gene: 11. The CDR3 is 17 amino acids. CDR3: CASRVRGTSGSGNEQFF. As DNA, the CDR3 is TGTGCCAGCAGAGTTCGGGGGACTAGCGGGAGTGGGAATGAGCAGTTCTTC.

Only a few counts were recorded for this clonotype. This chain uses TRBV7-2 with TRBJ1-2; D is perhaps TRBD1 (6 bases). V dropped 5 bases and J dropped 7 bases, with 20 bases sitting between them. CDR1 is SGHTA and CDR2 is FQGNSA in the germline V gene. The CDR3 totals 15 residues. Here the CDR3 reads CASSPRGGRVGGYTF. DNA for the CDR3: TGTGCCAGCAGCCCTCGTGGGGGGCGAGTCGGTGGCTACACCTTC.

The J gene is TRBJ2-7, the V gene TRBV6-2 or TRBV6-3; 7 bases are shared with TRBD1. The germline V gene encodes CDR1 MNHEY and CDR2 SVGEGT. The V segment lost 5 bases and the J segment 2 bases; nucleotides outside the gene matches: 6. The CDR3 is 14 amino acids. For the CDR3, the DNA is TGTGCCAGCAGTAATTATGACAGGGCCTACGAGCAGTACTTC. Amino acid sequence: CASSNYDRAYEQYF.

The chain employs TRBV25-1 and TRBJ2-7; possibly TRBD1 for D (6 bases). The ends were cut back, 3 bases at V and 2 bases at J, with 14 bases in the middle. CDR3 length equals 15 residues. Germline assignment: CDR1 MGHDK and CDR2 SYGVNS. This CDR3 is CASSEDRGEPYEQYF. The CDR3 DNA is TGTGCCAGCAGTGAGGACAGAGGGGAGCCCTACGAGCAGTACTTC.

This clonotype was counted between two and nine times. The chain is built from TRBV28 and TRBJ1-5; D is uncertain. This CDR3 comprises 12 residues. V dropped 6 bases and J dropped 7 bases, with 10 bases sitting between them. The germline CDR1 and CDR2 sequences are MDHEN and SYDVKM. In DNA, the CDR3 is TGTGCCAGCAGCCGGGGAAGCCAGCCCCAGCATTTT. Translating gives CASSRGSQPQHF.

The V call is TRBV20-1, the J call TRBJ2-1, with TRBD2 matching 16 bases. Germline V lookup: CDR1 DFQATT, CDR2 SNEGSKA (reference sequence). V gave up 6 bases and J gave up 9 bases; unmatched junction bases: 8. This CDR3 region has 15 residues. CDR3 protein: CSATGTSGRASEQFF. CDR3 coding DNA: TGCAGTGCCACCGGGACTAGCGGGAGGGCCAGTGAGCAGTTCTTC.

The rearrangement uses TRBV15 and TRBJ2-7; 9 nucleotides match TRBD2. V lost 4 bases, J lost 2 bases, and 9 bases stayed unmatched. Germline loops: CDR1 LNHNV, CDR2 YYDKDF (reference sequence). The length of the CDR3 is 16 residues. CDR3 sequence (DNA): TGTGCCACCAGCATTGGTCTAGCGGGGCTTACCTACGAGCAGTACTTC. It codes for CATSIGLAGLTYEQYF.

This clonotype has only a few counts. This chain joins TRBV6-5 and TRBJ2-5; 8 positions match TRBD1. Per germline, CDR1 MNHEY and CDR2 SVGAGI. The CDR3 has 14 residues. Trimming took 4 bases from V and 4 from J; bases not matched to a gene: 5. CDR3 sequence (DNA): TGTGCCAGCAGTTCAACAGGGGGTCGAGAGACCCAGTACTTC. Translation gives CASSSTGGRETQYF.